The 3 T cell receptor beta chains given below trace back to one sample, sequenced in a study of T cell changes during pregnancy in multiple sclerosis. Method: immunoSEQ multiplex PCR; TCRdb's copy keeps in-frame clones and lacks some. The table includes roughly 35,000 clones, about nine tenths detected once. The source was CD8+ T cells from peripheral blood mononuclear cells, collected in the first trimester of pregnancy. These TCRs come from a female donor with multiple sclerosis, enrolled in a pregnancy study.

This chain links TRBV28 with TRBJ1-4, with D possibly being TRBD1 (5 bases). The CDR3 contains 11 residues. CDR1 MDHEN and CDR2 SYDVKM come from the germline V gene. Trimming cost V 3 bases and J 10 bases, with 6 bases left between them. This CDR3 is CASSFTGKLFF. The CDR3 region has the DNA TGTGCCAGCAGTTTCACAGGAAAACTGTTTTTT.

The chain uses TRBV2 and TRBJ2-2, with TRBD2 matching over 10 bases. The CDR3 has 17 residues. Looked up from germline, CDR1 is SNHLY and CDR2 is FYNNEI. After removal of 5 bases from V and 0 bases from J, the junction contained 6 bases not matched to a gene. The CDR3 bases are TGTGCCAGCAGTAATCTAGCGGGAGAAGCGAACACCGGGGAGCTGTTTTTT. Protein product: CASSNLAGEANTGELFF.

The chain joins TRBV27 to TRBJ2-3, with a tentative D call TRBD2 (6 bases). V lost 3 bases and J lost 6, with 13 bases in between. This CDR3 region has 14 residues. Germline-derived CDR1 and CDR2 are MNHEY and SMNVEV (reference sequence). CDR3 amino acids: CASSFGLPMDTQYF. CDR3 DNA: TGTGCCAGCAGTTTTGGACTACCCATGGATACGCAGTATTTT.